The 20 T cell receptor beta chains below all came from one sample that was sequenced in a study of early T cells in non-severe SARS-CoV-2 infection. Each CDR3 protein gets one entry after TCRdb re-called the 5' RACE reads with MiXCR. The profile shows about 59,000 distinct CDR3 sequences, roughly an eighth of them singletons. What was sequenced was whole blood. The receptors were gathered from an adult who was a healthcare worker with PCR-confirmed SARS-CoV-2 infection or an uninfected control (not recorded which).

This clonotype was seen ten or more times. This chain connects TRBV12-3 or TRBV12-4 to TRBJ1-3; D ambiguous. The V end lost 1 base, the J end lost 3 bases, and 1 base lay between the germline ends. This CDR3 is 12 amino acids long. The CDR3 region has the DNA TGTGCCAGCAGTTTAGGTGGAAACACCATATATTTT. Translating gives CASSLGGNTIYF.

On this clonotype: A much larger clone lies a single base off, so this may be a read error. V gene TRBV12-3 or TRBV12-4 combines with J gene TRBJ2-1; no clear D. Trimming removed 6 bases at V and 8 bases at J, with 14 bases between. This CDR3 comprises 13 residues. CDR3 nucleotide sequence: TGTGCCAGCAGCTGGCGAACGTCCCATGAGCAGTTCTTC. This translates into CASSWRTSHEQFF.

In this sample, this clonotype turned up many times. The V and J genes are TRBV4-3 and TRBJ2-5; 11 nucleotides agree with TRBD1. Germline values: CDR1 LGHNA, CDR2 YSLEER. The CDR3 loop spans 18 amino acids. After removal of 3 bases from V and 4 bases from J, the junction contained 13 bases not matched to a gene. The CDR3 DNA follows: TGCGCCAGCAGCCAGCGCCTGGGCGTGGACAGGGGGCGAGAGACCCAGTACTTC. Translation: CASSQRLGVDRGRETQYF.

This clonotype was counted a few times. The CDR3 here is CASSRTSGGFETQYF. For the CDR3, the DNA is TGTGCCAGCAGCAGGACTAGCGGGGGTTTTGAGACCCAGTACTTC. The V call is TRBV11-2, the J call TRBJ2-5, with 13 bases that match TRBD2. The CDR3 extends over 15 amino acids. Per germline, CDR1 SGHAT and CDR2 FQNNGV. Unmatched junction bases numbered 5, after V lost 5 bases and J lost 5 bases.

This clonotype has at least ten counts. V usage is TRBV10-2 and J usage is TRBJ2-5, with 11 bases aligning to TRBD2. V trimming: 2 bases; J trimming: 5 bases; junction bases outside the gene matches: 7. The CDR3 contains 16 residues. Looked up from germline, CDR1 is WSHSY and CDR2 is SAAADI. CDR3 loop: CASSEPLAGGSETQYF. In nucleotides, the CDR3 is TGCGCCAGCAGTGAGCCCCTAGCGGGGGGTTCTGAGACCCAGTACTTC.

Ten or more counts support this clonotype. The chain employs TRBV15 and TRBJ1-1, with D uncertain. CDR3 length equals 16 residues. CDR1 LNHNV and CDR2 YYDKDF come from the germline V gene (reference sequence). V was pared by 5 bases and J by 0 bases, with 16 bases between. The CDR3 loop is CATSGPSLNMNTEAFF. CDR3 DNA sequence: TGTGCCACCAGCGGACCTTCTCTAAATATGAACACTGAAGCTTTCTTT.

A few counts support this clonotype. The rearrangement links TRBV27 to TRBJ2-1; D is ambiguous. The germline CDR1 and CDR2 sequences are MNHEY and SMNVEV (reference sequence). The CDR3 has 12 residues. The V end was cut by 4 bases, the J end by 5 bases, with 6 bases between. DNA for the CDR3: TGTGCCAGCAGTTCCAGAAACAATGAGCAGTTCTTC. This codes for CASSSRNNEQFF.

This clonotype was seen at least ten times. The V and J genes are TRBV5-5 and TRBJ2-1, with TRBD2 matching 8 bases. Germline V gene data show CDR1 as SGHKS and CDR2 as YYEKEE (reference sequence). J lost 8 bases, V lost 1 base, and 5 bases had no gene match. The CDR3 runs to 14 residues. The CDR3 region has the DNA TGTGCCAGCAGCTTGCGCCTAGCGGGCCATGAGCAGTTCTTC. This codes for CASSLRLAGHEQFF.

This clonotype appeared many times. This chain joins TRBV6-1 and TRBJ2-7; possibly TRBD1 for D (5 bases). The CDR3 extends over 16 amino acids. Germline CDR1 and CDR2: MNHNS and SASEGT. The V end was cut by 6 bases, the J end by 2 bases, with 20 bases between. CDR3 sequence (DNA): TGTGCCAGCAGCCTAACTGGGCAGGGAAATCCCTACGAGCAGTACTTC. It is translated as CASSLTGQGNPYEQYF.

This clonotype has ten or more counts. The rearrangement links TRBV28 to TRBJ1-5, with TRBD1 identical over 7 bases. Germline V CDR1 and CDR2: MDHEN, SYDVKM. This CDR3 region has 11 residues. The V segment lost 6 bases and the J segment 15 bases; nucleotides outside the gene matches: 8. CDR3 loop: CASRTGIRLHF. The DNA for the CDR3 is TGTGCCAGCAGGACAGGGATACGCTTGCATTTT.

This chain uses TRBV6-4 with TRBJ2-1; 12 bases line up with TRBD2. The V segment lost 2 bases and the J segment 4 bases; nucleotides outside the gene matches: 0. The CDR3 is made up of 15 amino acids. Germline values: CDR1 MRHNA, CDR2 SNTAGT. The DNA of the CDR3 is TGTGCCAGCAGTGACACTAGCGGGGGGTACAATGAGCAGTTCTTC. This translates into CASSDTSGGYNEQFF.

This clonotype was seen many times. The chain employs TRBV7-6 and TRBJ1-4, with D perhaps matching TRBD1 (6 bases). Trimming stripped 1 base from V and 2 bases from J, with 17 bases between. There are 18 residues in the CDR3. The germline V gene encodes CDR1 SGHVS and CDR2 FNYEAQ. The CDR3 DNA is TGTGCCAGCAGCTTAGGGGTATCACAGGGCCGCACTAATGAAAAACTGTTTTTT. It codes for CASSLGVSQGRTNEKLFF.

This chain connects TRBV6-2 or TRBV6-3 to TRBJ1-6; no firm D call. The CDR3 extends over 13 amino acids. The V gene lost 4 bases and the J gene lost 14 bases, with 15 bases spanning the gap. CDR1 is MNHEY and CDR2 is SVGEGT in the germline V gene. CDR3 coding DNA: TGTGCCAGCAGTTTGGGCGTGCGCGGAGCCCTCCACTTT. Its translation: CASSLGVRGALHF.

This clonotype was detected a few times. This chain joins TRBV4-2 and TRBJ2-7, with a tentative D call TRBD2 (6 bases). CDR1 is LGHNA, CDR2 YNFKEQ, per germline. CDR3 length equals 16 residues. The germline V and J ends were trimmed by 0 bases and 0 bases, with 12 bases remaining between them. CDR3 nucleotides: TGTGCCAGCAGCCAAGATCGCGGGACGAGCTCCTACGAGCAGTACTTC. Amino acid sequence: CASSQDRGTSSYEQYF.

Ten or more counts support this clonotype. This sequence joins TRBV7-6 and TRBJ2-5; possibly TRBD1 for D (6 bases). The V end was cut by 4 bases, the J end by 5 bases, with 17 bases between. Germline CDR1 is SGHVS and CDR2 is FNYEAQ. The CDR3 loop spans 15 amino acids. The chain's CDR3 is CASSSLKWGLETQYF. In DNA form, the CDR3 reads TGTGCCAGCAGCTCCCTGAAGTGGGGGCTGGAGACCCAGTACTTC.

The chain uses TRBV7-2 and TRBJ2-7; D call uncertain. The CDR3 is 12 residues long. The germline V gene encodes CDR1 SGHTA and CDR2 FQGNSA. V lost 5 bases and J 5 bases, leaving 10 bases between the germline ends. CDR3 DNA sequence: TGTGCCAGCAGCCCCCGGAAGGACGAGCAGTACTTC. Translated: CASSPRKDEQYF.

This clonotype appeared a single time. In DNA, the CDR3 is TGTGCCAGCATTCTCACCCCCTACGAGCAGTACTTC. It is translated as CASILTPYEQYF. The V and J genes are TRBV2 and TRBJ2-7; D unresolved. V lost 7 bases to trimming and J lost 2 bases, with 9 bases between them. Looked up from germline, CDR1 is SNHLY and CDR2 is FYNNEI. The CDR3 runs to 12 residues.

V and J are TRBV6-6 and TRBJ1-6; TRBD1 matches at 9 bases. Trimming at V came to 6 bases and at J to 1 base, leaving 4 bases not matched to a gene. Germline V gene data show CDR1 as MNHNY and CDR2 as SVGAGI (reference sequence). The CDR3 runs to 16 residues. CDR3 in DNA: TGTGCCAGCAGCGGGACAGGGACTTCCTATAATTCACCCCTCCACTTT. This codes for CASSGTGTSYNSPLHF.

This clonotype was counted between two and nine times. The CDR3 spells CASSLDGEQFF. DNA for the CDR3: TGCGCCAGCAGCTTGGACGGTGAGCAGTTCTTC. J is TRBJ2-1 and V is TRBV5-1; no clear D gene. The CDR3 length is 11 residues. With 0 bases removed from V and 9 bases from J, the gap between germline ends came to 4 bases. Germline CDR1 reads SGHRS; CDR2 reads YFSETQ.

The chain recombines TRBV6-1 with TRBJ1-1, with D possibly being TRBD1 (5 bases). The germline V and J ends were trimmed by 4 bases and 4 bases, with 13 bases remaining between them. The CDR3 loop spans 14 amino acids. The germline gives CDR1 MNHNS, CDR2 SASEGT. The CDR3 DNA is TGTGCCAGCAGTGGGCAGGGCGTGGGCACTGAAGCTTTCTTT. It is translated as CASSGQGVGTEAFF.